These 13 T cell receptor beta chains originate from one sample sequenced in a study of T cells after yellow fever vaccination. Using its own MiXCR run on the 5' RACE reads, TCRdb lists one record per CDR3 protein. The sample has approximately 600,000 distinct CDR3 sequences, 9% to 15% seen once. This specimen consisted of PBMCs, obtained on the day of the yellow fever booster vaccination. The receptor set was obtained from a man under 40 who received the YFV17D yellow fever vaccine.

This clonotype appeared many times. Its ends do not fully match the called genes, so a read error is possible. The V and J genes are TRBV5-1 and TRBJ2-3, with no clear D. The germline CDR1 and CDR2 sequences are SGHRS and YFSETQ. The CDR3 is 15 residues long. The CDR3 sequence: CASRLDNPSTDTQYF. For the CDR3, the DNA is TGCGCCAGCAGATTGGATAACCCTAGCACAGATACGCAGTATTTT.

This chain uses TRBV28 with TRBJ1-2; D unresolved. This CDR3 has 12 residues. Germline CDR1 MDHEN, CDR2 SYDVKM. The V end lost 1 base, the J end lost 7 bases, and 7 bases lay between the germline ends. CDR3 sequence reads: CASSLSRAGYTF. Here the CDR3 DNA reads TGTGCCAGCAGTTTATCAAGGGCTGGCTACACCTTC.

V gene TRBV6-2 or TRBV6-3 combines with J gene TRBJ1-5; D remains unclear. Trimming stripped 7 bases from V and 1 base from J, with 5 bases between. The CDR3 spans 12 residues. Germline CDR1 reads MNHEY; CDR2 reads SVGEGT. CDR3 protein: CASTDSNQPQHF. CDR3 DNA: TGTGCCAGCACCGACAGCAATCAGCCCCAGCATTTT.

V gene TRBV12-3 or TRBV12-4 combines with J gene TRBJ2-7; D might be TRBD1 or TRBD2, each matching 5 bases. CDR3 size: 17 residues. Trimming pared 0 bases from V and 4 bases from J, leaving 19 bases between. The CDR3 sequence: CASSLARSGPWGYEQYF. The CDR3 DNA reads TGTGCCAGCAGTTTAGCCAGATCGGGCCCCTGGGGGTACGAGCAGTACTTC.

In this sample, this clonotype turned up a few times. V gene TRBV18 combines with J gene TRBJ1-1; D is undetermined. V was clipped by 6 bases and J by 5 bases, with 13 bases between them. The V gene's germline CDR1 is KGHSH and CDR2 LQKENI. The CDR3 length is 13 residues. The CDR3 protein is CASSSTASTEAFF. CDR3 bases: TGTGCCAGCTCCTCAACGGCTAGTACTGAAGCTTTCTTT.

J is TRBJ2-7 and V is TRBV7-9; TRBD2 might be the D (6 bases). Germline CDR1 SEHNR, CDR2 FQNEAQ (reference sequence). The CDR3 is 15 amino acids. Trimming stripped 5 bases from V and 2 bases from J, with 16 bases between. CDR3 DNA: TGTGCCAGCAGCCCCAGACTAGTCGGGGCCTACGAGCAGTACTTC. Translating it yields CASSPRLVGAYEQYF.

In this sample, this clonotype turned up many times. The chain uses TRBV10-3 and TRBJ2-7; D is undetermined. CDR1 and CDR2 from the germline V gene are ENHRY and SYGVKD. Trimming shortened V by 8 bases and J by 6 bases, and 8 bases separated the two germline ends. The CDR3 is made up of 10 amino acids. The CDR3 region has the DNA TGTGCCATCGGCGGCCTCGAGCAGTACTTC. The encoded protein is CAIGGLEQYF.

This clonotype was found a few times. The CDR3 DNA reads as TGTGCCAGCTCTCGTTCTACCGGACAGTACGAGCAGTACTTC. This codes for CASSRSTGQYEQYF. V usage is TRBV18 and J usage is TRBJ2-7; D is possibly TRBD1 (6 bases). The V gene lost 6 bases and the J gene lost 4 bases, with 16 bases spanning the gap. The germline CDR1 and CDR2 sequences are KGHSH and LQKENI. The CDR3 is made up of 14 amino acids.

CDR3 residues: CASSLGTSGLETQYF. CDR3 nucleotide sequence: TGTGCCAGCAGCCTGGGGACTAGCGGTCTCGAGACCCAGTACTTC. The chain uses TRBV7-9 and TRBJ2-5; 11 nucleotides match TRBD2. The CDR3 has 15 amino acids. V shed 5 bases, J shed 5 bases, and the junction held 7 bases outside the gene matches. Germline V gene data show CDR1 as SEHNR and CDR2 as FQNEAQ (reference sequence). Together with reference TRBV7-9 and TRBJ2-5, the CDR3 gives the full variable domain: DTGVSQNPRHKITKRGQNVTFRCDPISEHNRLYWYRQTLGQGPEFLTYFQNEAQLEKSRLLSDRFSAERPKGSFSTLEIQRTEQGDSAMYLCASSLGTSGLETQYFGPGTRLLVL.

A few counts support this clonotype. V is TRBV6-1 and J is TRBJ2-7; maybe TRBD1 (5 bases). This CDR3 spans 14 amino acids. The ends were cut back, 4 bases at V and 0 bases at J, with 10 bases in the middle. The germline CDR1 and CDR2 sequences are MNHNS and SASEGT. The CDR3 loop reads CASSAQVSSYEQYF. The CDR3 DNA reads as TGTGCCAGCAGTGCACAGGTAAGCTCCTACGAGCAGTACTTC.

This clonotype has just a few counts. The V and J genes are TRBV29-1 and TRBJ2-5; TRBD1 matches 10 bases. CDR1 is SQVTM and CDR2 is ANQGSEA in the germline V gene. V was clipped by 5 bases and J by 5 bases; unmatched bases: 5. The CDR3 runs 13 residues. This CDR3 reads CSVRQGARETQYF. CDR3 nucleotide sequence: TGCAGCGTTAGACAGGGGGCAAGGGAGACCCAGTACTTC. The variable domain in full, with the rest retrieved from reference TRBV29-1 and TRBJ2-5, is SAVISQKPSRDICQRGTSLTIQCQVDSQVTMMFWYRQQPGQSLTLIATANQGSEATYESGFVIDKFPISRPNLTFSTLTVSNMSPEDSSIYLCSVRQGARETQYFGPGTRLLVL.

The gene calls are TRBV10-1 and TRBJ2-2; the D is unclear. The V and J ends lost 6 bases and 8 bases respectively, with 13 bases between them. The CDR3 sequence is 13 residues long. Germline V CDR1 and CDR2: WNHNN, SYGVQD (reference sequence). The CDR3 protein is CASRHGPSGELFF. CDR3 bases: TGCGCCAGCAGACACGGACCTTCGGGGGAGCTGTTTTTT.

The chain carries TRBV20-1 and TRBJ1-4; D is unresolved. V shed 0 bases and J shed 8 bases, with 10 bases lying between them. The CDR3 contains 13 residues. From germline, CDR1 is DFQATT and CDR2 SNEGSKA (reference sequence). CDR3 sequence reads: CSARDLGREKLFF. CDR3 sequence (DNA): TGCAGTGCTAGAGATTTGGGGAGAGAAAAACTGTTTTTT.